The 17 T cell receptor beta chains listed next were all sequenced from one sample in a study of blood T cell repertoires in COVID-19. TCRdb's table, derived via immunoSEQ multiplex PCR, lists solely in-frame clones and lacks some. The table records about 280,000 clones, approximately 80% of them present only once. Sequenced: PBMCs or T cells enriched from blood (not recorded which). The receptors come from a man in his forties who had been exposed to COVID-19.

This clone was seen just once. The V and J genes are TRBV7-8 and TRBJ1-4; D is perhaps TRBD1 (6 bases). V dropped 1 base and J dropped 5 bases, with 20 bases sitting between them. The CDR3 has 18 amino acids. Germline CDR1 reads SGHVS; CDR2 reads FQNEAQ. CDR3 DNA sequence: TGTGCCAGCAGCTTAGAAAGGAGGAAACAGGGCCTCAATGAAAAACTGTTTTTT. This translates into CASSLERRKQGLNEKLFF.

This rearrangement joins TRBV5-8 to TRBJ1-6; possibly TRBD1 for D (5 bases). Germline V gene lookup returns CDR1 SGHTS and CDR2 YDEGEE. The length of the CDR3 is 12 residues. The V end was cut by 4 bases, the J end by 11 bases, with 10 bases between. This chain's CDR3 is CASSPQGPPLHF. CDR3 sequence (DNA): TGTGCCAGCAGCCCGCAGGGTCCACCCCTCCACTTT. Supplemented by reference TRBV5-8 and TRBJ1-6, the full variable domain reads EAGVTQSPTHLIKTRGQQATLRCSPISGHTSVYWYQQALGLGLQFLLWYDEGEERNRGNFPPRFSGRQFPNYSSELNVNALELEDSALYLCASSPQGPPLHFGNGTRLTVT.

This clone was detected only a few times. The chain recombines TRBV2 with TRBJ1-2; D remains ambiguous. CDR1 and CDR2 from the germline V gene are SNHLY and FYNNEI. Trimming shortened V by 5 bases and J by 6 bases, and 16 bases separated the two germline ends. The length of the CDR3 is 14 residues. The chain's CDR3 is CASSSVRLENGYTF. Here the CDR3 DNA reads TGTGCCAGCAGTAGCGTGCGCCTAGAGAATGGCTACACCTTC.

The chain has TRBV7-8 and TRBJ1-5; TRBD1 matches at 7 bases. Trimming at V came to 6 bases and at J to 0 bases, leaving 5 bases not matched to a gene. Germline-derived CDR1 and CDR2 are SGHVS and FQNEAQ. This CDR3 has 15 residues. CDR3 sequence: CASSAGGYSNQPQHF. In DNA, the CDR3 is TGTGCCAGCAGTGCAGGGGGTTATAGCAATCAGCCCCAGCATTTT.

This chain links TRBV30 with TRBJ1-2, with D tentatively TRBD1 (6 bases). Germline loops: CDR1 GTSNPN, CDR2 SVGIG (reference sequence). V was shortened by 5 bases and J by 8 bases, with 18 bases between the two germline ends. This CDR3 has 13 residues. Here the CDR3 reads CAWETGSREGYTF. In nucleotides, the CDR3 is TGTGCCTGGGAAACAGGGAGCCGGGAAGGCTACACCTTC. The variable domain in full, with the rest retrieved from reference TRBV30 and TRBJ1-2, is SQTIHQWPATLVQPVGSPLSLECTVEGTSNPNLYWYRQAAGRGLQLLFYSVGIGQISSEVPQNLSASRPQDRQFILSSKKLLLSDSGFYLCAWETGSREGYTFGSGTRLTVV.

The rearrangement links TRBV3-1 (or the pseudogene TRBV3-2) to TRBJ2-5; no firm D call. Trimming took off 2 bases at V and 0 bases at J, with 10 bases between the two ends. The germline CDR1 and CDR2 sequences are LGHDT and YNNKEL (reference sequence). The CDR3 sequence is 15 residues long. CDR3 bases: TGTGCCAGCAGCCAAAATCTATTGTACCAAGAGACCCAGTACTTC. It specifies CASSQNLLYQETQYF.

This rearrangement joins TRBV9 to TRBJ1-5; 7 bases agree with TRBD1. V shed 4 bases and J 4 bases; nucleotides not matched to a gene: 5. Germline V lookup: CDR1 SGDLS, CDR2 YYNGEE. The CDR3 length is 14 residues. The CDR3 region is CASSLTGYNQPQHF. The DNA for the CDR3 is TGTGCCAGCAGCCTGACAGGGTATAATCAGCCCCAGCATTTT. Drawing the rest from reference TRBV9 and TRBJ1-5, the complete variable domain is DSGVTQTPKHLITATGQRVTLRCSPRSGDLSVYWYQQSLDQGLQFLIQYYNGEERAKGNILERFSAQQFPDLHSELNLSSLELGDSALYFCASSLTGYNQPQHFGDGTRLSIL.

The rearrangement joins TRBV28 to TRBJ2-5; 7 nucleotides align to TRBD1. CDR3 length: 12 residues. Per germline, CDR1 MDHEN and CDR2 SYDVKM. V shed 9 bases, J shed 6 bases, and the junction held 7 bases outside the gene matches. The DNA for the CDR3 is TGTGCCAGTACCGGGACAGTAAAGACCCAGTACTTC. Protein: CASTGTVKTQYF.

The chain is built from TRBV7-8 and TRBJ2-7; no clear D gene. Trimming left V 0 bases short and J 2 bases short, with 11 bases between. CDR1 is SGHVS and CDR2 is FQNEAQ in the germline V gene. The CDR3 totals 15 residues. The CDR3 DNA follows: TGTGCCAGCAGCTTAGCGGGCGTGTGGGCCTACGAGCAGTACTTC. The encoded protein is CASSLAGVWAYEQYF.

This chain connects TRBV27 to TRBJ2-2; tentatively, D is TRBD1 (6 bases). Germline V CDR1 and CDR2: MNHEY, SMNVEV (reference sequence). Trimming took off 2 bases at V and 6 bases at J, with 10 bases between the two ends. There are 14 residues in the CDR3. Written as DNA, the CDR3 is TGTGCCAGCAGTTTAAACAGGGTTTCCGGGGAGCTGTTTTTT. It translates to CASSLNRVSGELFF.

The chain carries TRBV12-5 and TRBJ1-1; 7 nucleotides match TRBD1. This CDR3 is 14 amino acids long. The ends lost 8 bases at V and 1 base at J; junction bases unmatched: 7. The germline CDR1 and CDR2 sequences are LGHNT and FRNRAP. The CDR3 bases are TGTGCTAGTCGGAGGGACAGTCGGAACACTGAAGCTTTCTTT. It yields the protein CASRRDSRNTEAFF.

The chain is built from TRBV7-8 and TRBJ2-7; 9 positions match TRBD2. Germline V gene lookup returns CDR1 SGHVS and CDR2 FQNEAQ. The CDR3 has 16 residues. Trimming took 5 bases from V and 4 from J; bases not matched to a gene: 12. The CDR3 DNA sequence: TGTGCCAGCAGCAGAGAGTTTAGCGGGAGTTTTTACGAGCAGTACTTC. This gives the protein CASSREFSGSFYEQYF. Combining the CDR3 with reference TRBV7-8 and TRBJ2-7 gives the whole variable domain GAGVSQSPRYKVAKRGQDVALRCDPISGHVSLFWYQQALGQGPEFLTYFQNEAQLDKSGLPSDRFFAERPEGSVSTLKIQRTQQEDSAVYLCASSREFSGSFYEQYFGPGTRLTVT.

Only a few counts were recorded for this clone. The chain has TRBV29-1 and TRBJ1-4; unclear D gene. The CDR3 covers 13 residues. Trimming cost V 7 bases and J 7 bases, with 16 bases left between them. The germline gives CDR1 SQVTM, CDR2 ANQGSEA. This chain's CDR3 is CSALLMGREKLFF. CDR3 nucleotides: TGCAGCGCCCTGCTCATGGGCCGTGAAAAACTGTTTTTT. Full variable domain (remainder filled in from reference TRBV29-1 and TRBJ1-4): SAVISQKPSRDICQRGTSLTIQCQVDSQVTMMFWYRQQPGQSLTLIATANQGSEATYESGFVIDKFPISRPNLTFSTLTVSNMSPEDSSIYLCSALLMGREKLFFGSGTQLSVL.

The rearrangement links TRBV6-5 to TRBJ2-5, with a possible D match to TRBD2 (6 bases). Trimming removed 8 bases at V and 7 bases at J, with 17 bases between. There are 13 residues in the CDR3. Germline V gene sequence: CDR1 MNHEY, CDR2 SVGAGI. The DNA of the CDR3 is TGTGCCAGCCGGGCGGCGGGATTTGGGACCCAGTACTTC. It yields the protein CASRAAGFGTQYF.

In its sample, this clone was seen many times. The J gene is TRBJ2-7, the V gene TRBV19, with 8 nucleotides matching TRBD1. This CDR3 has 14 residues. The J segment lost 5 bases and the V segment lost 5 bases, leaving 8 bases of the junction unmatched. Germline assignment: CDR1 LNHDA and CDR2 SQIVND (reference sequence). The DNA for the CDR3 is TGTGCCAGTAGTTCCCGACAGGGGAGTCACGAGCAGTACTTC. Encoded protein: CASSSRQGSHEQYF.

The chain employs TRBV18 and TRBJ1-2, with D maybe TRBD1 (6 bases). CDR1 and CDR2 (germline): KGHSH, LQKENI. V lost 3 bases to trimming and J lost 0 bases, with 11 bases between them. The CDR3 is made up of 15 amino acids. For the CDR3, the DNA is TGTGCCAGCTCACCCCGACAGGAAGCTAACTATGGCTACACCTTC. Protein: CASSPRQEANYGYTF.

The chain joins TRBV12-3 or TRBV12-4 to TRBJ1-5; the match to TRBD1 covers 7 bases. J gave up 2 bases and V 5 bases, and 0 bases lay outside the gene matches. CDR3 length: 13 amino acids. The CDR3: CASSGQGNQPQHF. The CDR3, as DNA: TGTGCCAGCAGTGGACAGGGCAATCAGCCCCAGCATTTT.